The TCR beta chain described here comes from a study of CD8 T cells in ankylosing spondylitis. Study results and limitations: The authors found the disease-linked clones to be CD8+ and relatively rare in peripheral blood. In synovial fluid and blood from reactive arthritis, some motif variants were previously reported.

The CDR3 has 14 amino acids. Germline V lookup: CDR1 SGHRS, CDR2 YFSETQ. Worth noting for this clonotype: The antigen remains unidentified. This could be a read error, since a much larger clone is one nucleotide away.

Quantitative barcoded 5'-RACE was used to prepare TCR beta libraries. One entry per CDR3 protein, called by TCRdb with MiXCR from the 5' RACE reads. Of some 290,000 distinct CDR3 sequences in the sample, roughly 20% were seen once. Specimen: blood, either unsorted or a sorted T cell fraction (not recorded which). The receptor was isolated from a male donor with ankylosing spondylitis or in good health (not recorded which). The genes are TRBV5-1 and TRBJ2-3; TRBD1 matches 8 bases. CDR3 DNA: TGCGCCAGCAGATTGGACAGGGACACAGATACGCAGTATTTT. Its translation is CASRLDRDTDTQYF.